Shown below are 21 T cell receptor beta chains from a single sample sequenced in a study of chemoradiotherapy in HPV16-positive cancers. TCRdb's copy holds only in-frame clones and misses some; the assay was immunoSEQ multiplex PCR. The profile shows approximately 15,000 clones, roughly 79% of them singletons. The biological material was taken from a patient who underwent chemoradiotherapy. The receptors come from a human donor with HPV-associated anogenital cancer.

The chain carries TRBV5-4 and TRBJ2-1; D remains unclear. Germline CDR1 reads SGHNT; CDR2 reads YYREEE (reference sequence). Trimming took 4 bases from V and 7 from J, leaving 21 bases between them. The CDR3 sequence is 16 residues long. DNA for the CDR3: TGTGCCAGCAGCCCCCGGGCAGGACCCCCGGAGAATGAGCAGTTCTTC. Its protein product is CASSPRAGPPENEQFF.

This chain joins TRBV28 and TRBJ1-2, with D perhaps TRBD1 (5 bases). Trimming took 3 bases from V and 7 from J, leaving 12 bases between them. The CDR3 is made up of 13 amino acids. Germline assignment: CDR1 MDHEN and CDR2 SYDVKM. Written as DNA, the CDR3 is TGTGCCAGCAGTTTCTCGGGGGTGCGTGGCTACACCTTC. This translates into CASSFSGVRGYTF.

This clone was observed a handful of times. V is TRBV18 and J is TRBJ2-2; D might be TRBD2 (6 bases). This CDR3 is built from 14 residues. With 7 bases removed from V and 1 base from J, the gap between germline ends came to 10 bases. Germline CDR1 KGHSH, CDR2 LQKENI. The CDR3 here is CASLPGLNTGELFF. CDR3 bases: TGTGCCAGCTTGCCGGGACTGAACACCGGGGAGCTGTTTTTT.

The V call is TRBV6-1, the J call TRBJ2-1; TRBD2 agrees at 12 bases. V lost 7 bases and J lost 10; bases outside the gene matches: 11. The CDR3 consists of 15 residues. The germline V gene has CDR1 MNHNS and CDR2 SASEGT. Written as DNA, the CDR3 is TGTGCCAGCACTTGGGCTAGCGGGGGGGCAGGGGAGCAGTTCTTC. Its protein is CASTWASGGAGEQFF.

The chain carries TRBV11-2 and TRBJ1-1, with D unclear. CDR3 length: 14 amino acids. The germline V gene encodes CDR1 SGHAT and CDR2 FQNNGV. V lost 1 base and J 4 bases, leaving 10 bases between the germline ends. The CDR3 here is CASSLAGASTEAFF. In DNA form, the CDR3 reads TGTGCCAGCAGCTTAGCGGGCGCGAGCACTGAAGCTTTCTTT.

The rearrangement links TRBV28 to TRBJ2-7; no clear D. Germline CDR1 and CDR2: MDHEN and SYDVKM. The CDR3 runs 12 residues. V lost 5 bases to trimming and J lost 3 bases, with 8 bases between them. As DNA, the CDR3 is TGTGCCAGCAGTCCCAATCTCTACGAGCAGTACTTC. This translates into CASSPNLYEQYF.

This chain connects TRBV7-6 to TRBJ2-3; the D gene could be TRBD1 or TRBD2 (5 bases each). Germline lookup yields CDR1 SGHVS and CDR2 FNYEAQ. V lost 2 bases and J lost 1, with 7 bases in between. The CDR3 covers 14 residues. The CDR3 sequence: CASSLMGGTDTQYF. The CDR3 DNA is TGTGCCAGCAGCTTAATGGGGGGCACAGATACGCAGTATTTT.

For the CDR3, the DNA is TGTGCCAGCAGCTTGGCCACTTGGAACTATGGCTACACCTTC. The encoded protein is CASSLATWNYGYTF. This chain uses TRBV5-6 with TRBJ1-2, with D unclear. V was trimmed by 0 bases and J by 2 bases, leaving 8 bases between them. Germline CDR1 and CDR2: SGHDT and YYEEEE. The CDR3 is made up of 14 amino acids. The entire variable domain, with the rest obtained from reference TRBV5-6 and TRBJ1-2, is as follows: DAGVTQSPTHLIKTRGQQVTLRCSPKSGHDTVSWYQQALGQGPQFIFQYYEEEERQRGNFPDRFSGHQFPNYSSELNVNALLLGDSALYLCASSLATWNYGYTFGSGTRLTVV.

Only one count was recorded for this clone. The V gene is TRBV4-2, the J gene TRBJ2-1, with D perhaps TRBD2 (5 bases). The CDR3 has 15 amino acids. The germline V gene has CDR1 LGHNA and CDR2 YNFKEQ. V was trimmed by 0 bases and J by 5 bases, leaving 11 bases between them. The CDR3 region is CASSQDPTNHNEQFF. CDR3 bases: TGTGCCAGCAGCCAAGATCCGACTAACCACAATGAGCAGTTCTTC.

This chain uses TRBV19 with TRBJ1-1, with 8 bases identical to TRBD1. Losses at the gene ends were 6 bases for V and 1 base for J; bases not matched to a gene: 4. This CDR3 is built from 14 residues. Germline V gene lookup returns CDR1 LNHDA and CDR2 SQIVND (reference sequence). CDR3 in amino acids: CASRTGAGNTEAFF. The CDR3 nucleotides are TGTGCCAGTAGGACAGGGGCTGGGAACACTGAAGCTTTCTTT. The whole variable domain, filled in from reference TRBV19 and TRBJ1-1, reads DGGITQSPKYLFRKEGQNVTLSCEQNLNHDAMYWYRQDPGQGLRLIYYSQIVNDFQKGDIAEGYSVSREKKESFPLTVTSAQKNPTAFYLCASRTGAGNTEAFFGQGTRLTVV.

The table lists this clone with a count of one. V is TRBV11-2 and J is TRBJ2-7; 10 nucleotides align to TRBD1. Germline-derived CDR1 and CDR2 are SGHAT and FQNNGV. Trimming took 5 bases from V and 8 from J; bases not matched to a gene: 9. This CDR3 region has 14 residues. CDR3 residues: CASSRSGTGDKQYF. In DNA, the CDR3 is TGTGCCAGCAGCCGTTCCGGGACAGGGGATAAGCAGTACTTC.

This chain links TRBV5-1 with TRBJ2-1; 9 bases fit TRBD2. Losses at the gene ends were 4 bases for V and 5 bases for J; bases not matched to a gene: 7. CDR1 and CDR2 (germline): SGHRS, YFSETQ. The CDR3 is 15 residues long. CDR3 sequence reads: CASSPWSGGNNEQFF. The CDR3 DNA reads as TGCGCCAGCAGCCCGTGGAGCGGGGGGAACAATGAGCAGTTCTTC.

This chain joins TRBV18 and TRBJ1-2, with D maybe TRBD1 (5 bases). Trimming stripped 3 bases from V and 6 bases from J, with 14 bases between. The CDR3 is made up of 14 amino acids. CDR1 KGHSH and CDR2 LQKENI come from the germline V gene. As DNA, the CDR3 is TGTGCCAGCTCACCGCAAAACGAGGGGAATGGCTACACCTTC. It encodes CASSPQNEGNGYTF.

The V gene is TRBV28, the J gene TRBJ1-5, with 7 bases identical to TRBD1. Germline V CDR1 and CDR2: MDHEN, SYDVKM. This CDR3 has 14 amino acids. After removal of 4 bases from V and 3 bases from J, the junction contained 3 bases not matched to a gene. CDR3 region: CASSSTGANQPQHF. Written as DNA, the CDR3 is TGTGCCAGCAGTTCAACAGGGGCCAATCAGCCCCAGCATTTT.

The rearrangement joins TRBV6-1 to TRBJ1-5, with a tentative D call TRBD1 (5 bases). This CDR3 region has 14 residues. The V gene's germline CDR1 is MNHNS and CDR2 SASEGT. Trimming shortened V by 4 bases and J by 3 bases, and 10 bases separated the two germline ends. CDR3 region: CASSGGLFNQPQHF. CDR3 nucleotide sequence: TGTGCCAGCAGTGGGGGACTTTTCAATCAGCCCCAGCATTTT.

The chain joins TRBV7-9 to TRBJ1-1; 7 nucleotides match TRBD1. Germline values: CDR1 SEHNR, CDR2 FQNEAQ (reference sequence). Trimming at V came to 4 bases and at J to 1 base, leaving 3 bases not matched to a gene. The CDR3 has 14 amino acids. Here the CDR3 reads CASSWDSQNTEAFF. The CDR3 DNA reads TGTGCCAGCAGCTGGGACAGCCAGAACACTGAAGCTTTCTTT.

The chain couples TRBV5-1 to TRBJ2-7, with D perhaps matching TRBD1 or TRBD2 (5 bases each). This CDR3 contains 14 residues. Germline-derived CDR1 and CDR2 are SGHRS and YFSETQ. Trimming cost V 2 bases and J 3 bases, with 12 bases left between them. CDR3 sequence (DNA): TGCGCCAGCAGCTTAGCAGGGACCTACTACGAGCAGTACTTC. It codes for CASSLAGTYYEQYF.

The chain is built from TRBV7-9 and TRBJ2-1, with D perhaps matching TRBD2 (6 bases). Germline CDR1 and CDR2: SEHNR and FQNEAQ (reference sequence). The CDR3 has 19 residues. V lost 5 bases and J lost 9, with 32 bases in between. The chain's CDR3 is CASSKGSLLGGVVSGEQFF. For the CDR3, the DNA is TGTGCCAGCAGCAAGGGCTCACTCCTTGGCGGGGTGGTTTCTGGTGAGCAGTTCTTC.

V gene TRBV4-3 combines with J gene TRBJ2-7; D uncertain. This CDR3 is built from 17 residues. The germline V gene has CDR1 LGHNA and CDR2 YSLEER. The V and J ends lost 4 bases and 0 bases respectively, with 19 bases between them. The CDR3 loop is CASSLKGNGPLSYEQYF. CDR3 in DNA: TGCGCCAGCAGCCTAAAAGGGAATGGACCGCTCTCCTACGAGCAGTACTTC.

V usage is TRBV19 and J usage is TRBJ1-1; TRBD1 aligns across 8 bases. After removal of 2 bases from V and 6 bases from J, the junction contained 5 bases not matched to a gene. The CDR3 extends over 14 amino acids. Germline V CDR1 and CDR2: LNHDA, SQIVND (reference sequence). The CDR3 DNA follows: TGTGCCAGTAGTATAATGGGGACAGGCTCTGAAGCTTTCTTT. Its protein is CASSIMGTGSEAFF.

This clone has a single count. The chain joins TRBV7-2 to TRBJ1-2; 8 bases fit TRBD1. J lost 8 bases, V lost 5 bases, and 10 bases had no gene match. The CDR3 extends over 14 amino acids. Germline V lookup: CDR1 SGHTA, CDR2 FQGNSA. The CDR3 is CASSLAAGGNGYTF. The CDR3 DNA reads as TGTGCCAGCAGCCTCGCCGCAGGGGGCAACGGCTACACCTTC. Complete variable domain (other parts from reference TRBV7-2 and TRBJ1-2): GAGVSQSPSNKVTEKGKDVELRCDPISGHTALYWYRQSLGQGLEFLIYFQGNSAPDKSGLPSDRFSAERTGGSVSTLTIQRTQQEDSAVYLCASSLAAGGNGYTFGSGTRLTVV.